This record looks at one T cell receptor (beta chain) sequence and its context. No antigen is known for it. This sample also contains other DNA sequences that code for the same CDR3. The sample originates from a study of shared clonotypes between healthy human individuals. Original data processing: As immunoSEQ supplied junction-only sequences (without quality scores), filtering differed. Libraries were prepared by immunoSEQ multiplex PCR; TCRdb keeps only in-frame clonotypes and omits some of them. The V and J calls and the clone size are those of that table, but D and trimming were determined from the DNA. The sample lists roughly 450,000 clones, 79% occurring once. The J segment lost 2 bases and the V segment lost 1 base, leaving 1 base of the junction unmatched. CDR3 size: 15 residues. Germline CDR1 SGHAT, CDR2 FQDESV (reference sequence). Within Nashville, Tennessee resided all donors, each a Caucasian adult.

The study, taken as a whole, reports: An effect of sequencing depth on clonotype sharing among donors was expected.

Material: PBMCs. The rearrangement links TRBV11-1 to TRBJ2-5; TRBD2 aligns across 10 bases. The source is a woman aged 40 to 49 in good health. Some clones in this sample may be carry-over from other donors' samples. CDR3: CASSLGTSGQETQYF. In nucleotides, the CDR3 is TGTGCCAGCAGCTTAGGGACTAGCGGTCAAGAGACCCAGTACTTC.